This TCR beta chain was retrieved from a study of identical twins. Study-level results: With beta out-of-frame sequences, excess sharing by twins was weaker. Modeled out-of-frame TCR alpha sharing in monozygotic twins fell below observed levels. Rather than following the same donors, the conclusions depended on cross-sectional statistical analysis.

Many counts were recorded for this clonotype. Its antigen is as yet unknown. V lost 3 bases and J lost 2, with 6 bases in between. The CDR3 has 12 residues. Germline CDR1 and CDR2: DFQATT and SNEGSKA (reference sequence). A universal primer site arose from template switching, and cDNA bore unique molecular identifiers. TCRdb reprocessed the 5' RACE reads with MiXCR, giving one entry per CDR3 protein. The table includes 1.5 million to 2 million distinct CDR3 sequences, less than 40% detected once. This receptor was identified in a newborn girl in good health. The sample taken for sequencing was cord blood. The rearrangement links TRBV20-1 to TRBJ2-3; D gene ambiguous. CDR3 nucleotide sequence: TGCAGTGCTAGGGGGTACACAGATACGCAGTATTTT. Amino acid sequence: CSARGYTDTQYF.